The 19 T cell receptor beta chains in this list originate from one sample, sequenced in a study of cytomegalovirus exposure and HLA in healthy donors. Amplification used 60 Vbeta primers and 13 Jbeta primers. TCRdb's table, derived via immunoSEQ multiplex PCR, lists solely in-frame clones and lacks some. The profile shows under 250,000 clones, 82% of them singletons. The sample consisted of PBMCs. These receptors all come from a middle-aged man in good health and CMV-seropositive.

V usage is TRBV6-1 and J usage is TRBJ2-1; TRBD2 matches at 13 bases. CDR3 length: 14 amino acids. In germline, CDR1 is MNHNS, CDR2 SASEGT. The J segment lost 16 bases and the V segment lost 0 bases, leaving 6 bases of the junction unmatched. CDR3 sequence: CASSEARTSGSHFF. The CDR3 bases are TGTGCCAGCAGTGAAGCGAGGACTAGCGGGAGTCATTTCTTC.

The chain is built from TRBV27 and TRBJ2-5; D may be TRBD2 (6 bases). There are 16 residues in the CDR3. Germline loops: CDR1 MNHEY, CDR2 SMNVEV (reference sequence). Trimming took 4 bases from V and 5 from J, leaving 20 bases between them. The CDR3 DNA reads TGTGCCAGCAGTTCTTACCGGGACTCCTTTGGGGAGACCCAGTACTTC. Its protein is CASSSYRDSFGETQYF.

The V and J genes are TRBV7-9 and TRBJ2-4, with 11 bases fitting TRBD1. The CDR3 length is 15 residues. V was clipped by 5 bases and J by 6 bases; unmatched bases: 6. Per germline, CDR1 SEHNR and CDR2 FQNEAQ (reference sequence). CDR3 bases: TGTGCCAGCAGCCCCCGGGACAGGGGGGGAAACATTCAGTACTTC. This gives the protein CASSPRDRGGNIQYF.

The rearrangement links TRBV5-1 to TRBJ2-1, with 12 bases that match TRBD2. The CDR3 runs 16 residues. The V segment lost 4 bases and the J segment 6 bases; nucleotides outside the gene matches: 8. Germline CDR1 and CDR2: SGHRS and YFSETQ. The CDR3 coding sequence is TGCGCCAGCAGCATCCGACTAGCGGGAGTTCGCAATGAGCAGTTCTTC. Encoded protein: CASSIRLAGVRNEQFF.

J is TRBJ2-7 and V is TRBV14; D gene unclear. This CDR3 region has 14 residues. Between the trimmed V and J ends, which lost 0 bases and 1 base, there was a span of 7 bases. The germline V gene encodes CDR1 SGHDN and CDR2 FVKESK. The CDR3 DNA is TGTGCCAGCAGCCAAGATCCCAAATCCTACGAGCAGTACTTC. Its protein is CASSQDPKSYEQYF.

V gene TRBV9 combines with J gene TRBJ2-7, with 10 bases lining up with TRBD2. Germline V gene sequence: CDR1 SGDLS, CDR2 YYNGEE. The junction had 8 bases not matched to a gene; V was cut back by 0 bases and J by 5 bases. CDR3 length: 16 amino acids. This chain's CDR3 is CASSVDASGSSHEQYF. In DNA form, the CDR3 reads TGTGCCAGCAGCGTAGACGCTAGCGGGAGCAGCCACGAGCAGTACTTC.

V is TRBV6-4 and J is TRBJ2-1, with D unresolved. This CDR3 is built from 15 residues. V lost 0 bases to trimming and J lost 7 bases, with 13 bases between them. The V gene's germline CDR1 is MRHNA and CDR2 SNTAGT. The CDR3 region is CASSDSSVVVNEQFF. DNA of the CDR3: TGTGCCAGCAGTGACTCGAGCGTGGTCGTGAATGAGCAGTTCTTC.

J is TRBJ2-3 and V is TRBV28; 10 nucleotides align to TRBD1. The germline CDR1 and CDR2 sequences are MDHEN and SYDVKM. V lost 5 bases to trimming and J lost 6 bases; unmatched junction nucleotides: 11. There are 16 residues in the CDR3. CDR3: CASSPGGDRGLDTQYF. The DNA for the CDR3 is TGTGCCAGCAGTCCCGGGGGGGACAGGGGCTTGGATACGCAGTATTTT.

The chain has TRBV11-2 and TRBJ2-7; no clear D. Per the germline V gene, CDR1 is SGHAT and CDR2 is FQNNGV. V lost 1 base to trimming and J lost 1 base, with 17 bases between them. The CDR3 is 17 amino acids. DNA for the CDR3: TGTGCCAGCAGCTTAGGTTACAGCCCCCTTTTTTCCTACGAGCAGTACTTC. Translation: CASSLGYSPLFSYEQYF.

The chain is built from TRBV29-1 and TRBJ1-6; 7 bases agree with TRBD1. The CDR3 is made up of 13 amino acids. CDR1 is SQVTM, CDR2 ANQGSEA, per germline. The V gene end was trimmed by 7 bases and the J gene end by 7 bases; junction bases not matched to a gene: 7. The CDR3 bases are TGCAGCGCCGGACAGGACCTCAATTCACCCCTCCACTTT. Its translation: CSAGQDLNSPLHF. The full variable domain, with the rest looked up from reference TRBV29-1 and TRBJ1-6, is SAVISQKPSRDICQRGTSLTIQCQVDSQVTMMFWYRQQPGQSLTLIATANQGSEATYESGFVIDKFPISRPNLTFSTLTVSNMSPEDSSIYLCSAGQDLNSPLHFGNGTRLTVT.

The V gene is TRBV7-2, the J gene TRBJ2-3; unclear D gene. Per the germline V gene, CDR1 is SGHTA and CDR2 is FQGNSA. V dropped 5 bases and J dropped 0 bases, with 3 bases sitting between them. The length of the CDR3 is 12 residues. The CDR3, as DNA: TGTGCCAGCAGCCCAAGCACAGATACGCAGTATTTT. Translated, it gives CASSPSTDTQYF.

This chain uses TRBV6-1 with TRBJ1-4; D remains ambiguous. Germline V gene lookup returns CDR1 MNHNS and CDR2 SASEGT. Trimming stripped 9 bases from V and 8 bases from J, with 16 bases between. This CDR3 is built from 13 residues. This chain's CDR3 is CARAQRAQEKLFF. CDR3 DNA sequence: TGTGCCAGAGCTCAGAGGGCGCAGGAAAAACTGTTTTTT.

This clone turned up a few times. The chain uses TRBV7-9 and TRBJ2-1, with TRBD1 matching over 7 bases. Unmatched junction bases numbered 0, after V lost 4 bases and J lost 0 bases. The CDR3 consists of 14 residues. The V gene's germline CDR1 is SEHNR and CDR2 FQNEAQ (reference sequence). The CDR3 nucleotides read TGTGCCAGCAGCTCAGGGGGCTCCTACAATGAGCAGTTCTTC. Its translation: CASSSGGSYNEQFF.

This chain uses TRBV5-1 with TRBJ2-7; a weak D match, TRBD2 (5 bases). The length of the CDR3 is 13 residues. Germline V gene lookup returns CDR1 SGHRS and CDR2 YFSETQ. Trimming removed 3 bases at V and 3 bases at J, with 10 bases between. In DNA form, the CDR3 reads TGCGCCAGCAGCTCCGGACTCATCTACGAGCAGTACTTC. It yields the protein CASSSGLIYEQYF.

The chain recombines TRBV6-1 with TRBJ2-1; D possibly corresponds to TRBD2 (5 bases). Germline loops: CDR1 MNHNS, CDR2 SASEGT. V was shortened by 2 bases and J by 6 bases, with 17 bases between the two germline ends. CDR3 length: 16 residues. The CDR3 loop is CASSEIGSGLGNEQFF. In nucleotides, the CDR3 is TGTGCCAGCAGTGAAATCGGAAGCGGCTTGGGCAATGAGCAGTTCTTC.

This clone was seen only a few times. The CDR3 ends on some other residue instead of the conserved phenylalanine or tryptophan, so this is likely a read error. The limits of the CDR3 on the DNA are not certain, so only TCRdb's listed CDR3 is given. This CDR3 reads CASSTHGGGRI. The chain employs TRBV6-1 and TRBJ1-1. The germline gives CDR1 MNHNS, CDR2 SASEGT. Inclusive of both ends, the CDR3 amounts to 11 amino acids.

This chain connects TRBV27 to TRBJ2-2, with TRBD2 matching over 7 bases. Looked up from germline, CDR1 is MNHEY and CDR2 is SMNVEV (reference sequence). After removal of 8 bases from V and 8 bases from J, the junction contained 11 bases not matched to a gene. The CDR3 contains 14 residues. In DNA form, the CDR3 reads TGTGCCAGCTCCCAGTTAGCGGGTGGGGGGGAGCTGTTTTTT. Translation: CASSQLAGGGELFF.

The rearrangement joins TRBV2 to TRBJ2-1; weak D call: TRBD2 (5 bases). Germline-derived CDR1 and CDR2 are SNHLY and FYNNEI. The CDR3 consists of 15 residues. Trimming stripped 10 bases from V and 0 bases from J, with 16 bases between. The CDR3 coding sequence is TGTGCCATGTCCCAAGCGGCACACTCCTACAATGAGCAGTTCTTC. Protein sequence: CAMSQAAHSYNEQFF.

The rearrangement uses TRBV19 and TRBJ1-5; D gene ambiguous. The CDR3 loop spans 12 amino acids. Trimming took 6 bases from V and 0 from J, leaving 3 bases between them. Germline V gene sequence: CDR1 LNHDA, CDR2 SQIVND (reference sequence). The DNA for the CDR3 is TGTGCCAGTAGGTATAGCAATCAGCCCCAGCATTTT. It specifies CASRYSNQPQHF.